This T cell receptor (beta chain) is from a study of T cell repertoires in cytomegalovirus infection. The germline CDR1 and CDR2 sequences are SNHLY and FYNNEI. V shed 4 bases and J shed 6 bases, with 18 bases lying between them. This CDR3 is built from 15 residues. TCRdb processed the reads anew with MiXCR; each CDR3 protein has one entry. The table shows around 130,000 distinct CDR3 sequences, with more than 7% occurring only once. This clonotype was recorded a few times. This clonotype was sampled from a human donor in good health (CMV status not recorded). Some clones in this sample may be carry-over from other donors' samples. The chain couples TRBV2 to TRBJ1-1, with D unclear. Sample: PBMCs. In DNA, the CDR3 is TGTGCCAGCAGTGCAGGCTGGTCCGGTGTCCCTGAAGCTTTCTTT. It codes for CASSAGWSGVPEAFF. Full variable domain (outside the CDR3, taken from reference TRBV2 and TRBJ1-1): EPEVTQTPSHQVTQMGQEVILRCVPISNHLYFYWYRQILGQKVEFLVSFYNNEISEKSEIFDDQFSVERPDGSNFTLKIRSTKLEDSAMYFCASSAGWSGVPEAFFGQGTRLTVV.